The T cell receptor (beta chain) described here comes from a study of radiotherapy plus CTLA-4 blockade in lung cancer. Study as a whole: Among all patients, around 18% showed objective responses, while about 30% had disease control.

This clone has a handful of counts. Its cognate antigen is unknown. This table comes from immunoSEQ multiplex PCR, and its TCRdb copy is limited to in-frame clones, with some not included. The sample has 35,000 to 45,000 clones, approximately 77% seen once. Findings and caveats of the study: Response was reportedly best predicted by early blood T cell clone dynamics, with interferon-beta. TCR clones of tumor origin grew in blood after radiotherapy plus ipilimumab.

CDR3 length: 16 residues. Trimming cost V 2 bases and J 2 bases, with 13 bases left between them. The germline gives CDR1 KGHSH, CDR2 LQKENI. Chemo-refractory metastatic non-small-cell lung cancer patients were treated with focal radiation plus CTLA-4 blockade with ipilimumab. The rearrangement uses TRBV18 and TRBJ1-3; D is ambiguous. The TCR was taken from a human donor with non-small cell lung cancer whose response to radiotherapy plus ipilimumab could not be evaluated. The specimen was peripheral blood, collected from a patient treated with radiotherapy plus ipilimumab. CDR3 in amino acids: CASSPASGYAGNTIYF. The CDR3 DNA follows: TGTGCCAGCTCACCAGCTTCCGGGTATGCTGGAAACACCATATATTTT.